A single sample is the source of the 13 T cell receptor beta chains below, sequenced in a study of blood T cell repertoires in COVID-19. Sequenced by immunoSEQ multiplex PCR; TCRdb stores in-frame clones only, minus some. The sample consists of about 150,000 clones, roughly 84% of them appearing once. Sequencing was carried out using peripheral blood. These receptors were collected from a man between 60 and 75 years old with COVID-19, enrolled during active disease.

CDR3 amino acids: CASSLLSFVGGGDEQFF. The CDR3 coding sequence is TGTGCCAGCAGCTTACTCTCATTTGTAGGGGGTGGCGATGAGCAGTTCTTC. The chain has TRBV7-2 and TRBJ2-1; tentatively, D is TRBD1 (6 bases). Per the germline V gene, CDR1 is SGHTA and CDR2 is FQGNSA. The CDR3 contains 17 residues. Trimming left V 2 bases short and J 8 bases short, with 22 bases between.

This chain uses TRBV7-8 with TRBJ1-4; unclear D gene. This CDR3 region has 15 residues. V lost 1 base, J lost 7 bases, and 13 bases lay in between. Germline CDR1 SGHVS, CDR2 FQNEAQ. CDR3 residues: CASSLVELPGEKLFF. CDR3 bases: TGTGCCAGCAGCTTAGTCGAACTCCCAGGTGAAAAACTGTTTTTT.

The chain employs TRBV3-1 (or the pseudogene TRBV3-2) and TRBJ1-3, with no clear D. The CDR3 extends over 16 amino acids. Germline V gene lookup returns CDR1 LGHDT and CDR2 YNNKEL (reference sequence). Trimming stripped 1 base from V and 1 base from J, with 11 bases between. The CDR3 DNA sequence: TGTGCCAGCAGCCAAGGGAGAGTAAATTCTGGAAACACCATATATTTT. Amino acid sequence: CASSQGRVNSGNTIYF.

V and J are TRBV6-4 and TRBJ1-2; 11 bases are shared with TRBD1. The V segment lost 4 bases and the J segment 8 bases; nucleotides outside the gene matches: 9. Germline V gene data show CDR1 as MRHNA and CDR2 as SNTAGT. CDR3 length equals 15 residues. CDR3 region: CASSARTGGDGGYTF. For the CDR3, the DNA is TGTGCCAGCAGTGCCCGGACAGGGGGCGATGGAGGCTACACCTTC.

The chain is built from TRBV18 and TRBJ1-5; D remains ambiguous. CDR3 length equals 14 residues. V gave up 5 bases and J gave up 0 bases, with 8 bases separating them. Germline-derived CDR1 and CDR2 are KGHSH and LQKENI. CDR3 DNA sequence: TGTGCCAGCTCAAGCGGGCATAGCAATCAGCCCCAGCATTTT. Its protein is CASSSGHSNQPQHF.

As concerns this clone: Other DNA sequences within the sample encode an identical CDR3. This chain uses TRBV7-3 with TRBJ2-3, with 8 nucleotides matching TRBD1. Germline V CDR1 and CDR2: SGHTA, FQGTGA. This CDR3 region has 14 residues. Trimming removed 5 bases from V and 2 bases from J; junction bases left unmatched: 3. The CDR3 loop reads CASSPGQATDTQYF. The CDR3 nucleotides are TGTGCCAGCAGCCCGGGACAGGCCACAGATACGCAGTATTTT. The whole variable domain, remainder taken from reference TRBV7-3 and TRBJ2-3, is GAGVSQTPSNKVTEKGKYVELRCDPISGHTALYWYRQSLGQGPEFLIYFQGTGAADDSGLPNDRFFAVRPEGSVSTLKIQRTERGDSAVYLCASSPGQATDTQYFGPGTRLTVL.

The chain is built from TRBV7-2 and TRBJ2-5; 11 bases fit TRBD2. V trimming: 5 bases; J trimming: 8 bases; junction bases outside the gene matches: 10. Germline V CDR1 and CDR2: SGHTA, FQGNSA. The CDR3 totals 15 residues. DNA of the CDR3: TGTGCCAGCAGCCCCGAGACTAGCGGGATGCGAACCCAGTACTTC. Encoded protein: CASSPETSGMRTQYF.

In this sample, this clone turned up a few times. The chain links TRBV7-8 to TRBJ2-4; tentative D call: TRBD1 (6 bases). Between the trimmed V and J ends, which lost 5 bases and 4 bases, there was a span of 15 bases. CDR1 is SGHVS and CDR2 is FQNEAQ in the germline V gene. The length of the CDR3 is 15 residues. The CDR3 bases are TGTGCCAGCAGCCTAAACAGGGCCACGAAAAACATTCAGTACTTC. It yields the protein CASSLNRATKNIQYF.

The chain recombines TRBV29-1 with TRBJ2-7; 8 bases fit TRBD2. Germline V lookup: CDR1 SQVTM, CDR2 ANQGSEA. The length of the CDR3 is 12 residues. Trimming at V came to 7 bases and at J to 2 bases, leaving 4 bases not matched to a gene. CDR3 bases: TGCAGCGCCGGGAGGGGTCCCTACGAGCAGTACTTC. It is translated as CSAGRGPYEQYF.

The CDR3 here is CASSLIYTGFIKYNEQFF. The CDR3 DNA reads as TGTGCCAGCAGCTTGATATATACAGGGTTTATAAAGTACAATGAGCAGTTCTTC. The gene calls are TRBV5-6 and TRBJ2-1; D perhaps matches TRBD1 (6 bases). Germline loops: CDR1 SGHDT, CDR2 YYEEEE. The length of the CDR3 is 18 residues. Trimming took off 1 base at V and 4 bases at J, with 21 bases between the two ends.

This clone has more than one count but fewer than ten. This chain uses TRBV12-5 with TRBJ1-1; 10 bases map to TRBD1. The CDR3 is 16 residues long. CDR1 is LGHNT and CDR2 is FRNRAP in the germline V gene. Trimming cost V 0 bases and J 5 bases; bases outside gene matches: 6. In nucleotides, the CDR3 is TGTGCTAGTGGTTTGGTAGGGGGACAGGGGATGACTGAAGCTTTCTTT. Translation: CASGLVGGQGMTEAFF.

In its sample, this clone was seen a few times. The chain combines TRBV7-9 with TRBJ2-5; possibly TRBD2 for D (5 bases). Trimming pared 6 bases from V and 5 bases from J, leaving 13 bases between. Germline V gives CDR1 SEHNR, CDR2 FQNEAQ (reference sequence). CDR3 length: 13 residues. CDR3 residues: CASRPPGSETQYF. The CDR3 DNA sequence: TGTGCCAGCAGACCTCCTGGGAGCGAGACCCAGTACTTC.

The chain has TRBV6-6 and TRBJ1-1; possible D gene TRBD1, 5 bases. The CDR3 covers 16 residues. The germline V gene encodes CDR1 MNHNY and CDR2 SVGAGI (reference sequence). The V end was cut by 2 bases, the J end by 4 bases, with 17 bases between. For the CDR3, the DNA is TGTGCCAGCAGTTACCCGGGAGGGGCCGGGACCACTGAAGCTTTCTTT. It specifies CASSYPGGAGTTEAFF.